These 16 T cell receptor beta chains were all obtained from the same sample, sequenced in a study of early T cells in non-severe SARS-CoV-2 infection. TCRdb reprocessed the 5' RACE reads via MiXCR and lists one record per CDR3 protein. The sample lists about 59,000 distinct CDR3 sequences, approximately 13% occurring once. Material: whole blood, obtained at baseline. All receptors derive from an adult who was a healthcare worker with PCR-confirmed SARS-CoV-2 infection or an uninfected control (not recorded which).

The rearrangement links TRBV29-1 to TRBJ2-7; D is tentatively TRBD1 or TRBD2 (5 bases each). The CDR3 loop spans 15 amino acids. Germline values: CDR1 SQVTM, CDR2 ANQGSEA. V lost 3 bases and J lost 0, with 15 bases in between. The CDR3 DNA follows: TGCAGCGTTGAGGGGGTTACAGGTATCTCCTACGAGCAGTACTTC. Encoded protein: CSVEGVTGISYEQYF.

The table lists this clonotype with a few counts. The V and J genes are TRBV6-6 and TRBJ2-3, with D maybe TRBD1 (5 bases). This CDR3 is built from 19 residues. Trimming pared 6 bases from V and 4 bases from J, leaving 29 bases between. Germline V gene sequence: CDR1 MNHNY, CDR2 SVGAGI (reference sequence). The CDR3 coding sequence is TGTGCCAGCAGCTACGGAATCAGGGCTATTGAGAGCCACGCAGATACGCAGTATTTT. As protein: CASSYGIRAIESHADTQYF.

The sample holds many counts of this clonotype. The CDR3 DNA sequence: TGTGCCAGCAGCTTCTTAGATGGCTACACCTTC. Translation: CASSFLDGYTF. This rearrangement joins TRBV7-9 to TRBJ1-2; D gene unclear. V dropped 3 bases and J dropped 6 bases, with 5 bases sitting between them. CDR1 and CDR2 (germline): SEHNR, FQNEAQ (reference sequence). This CDR3 is 11 amino acids long.

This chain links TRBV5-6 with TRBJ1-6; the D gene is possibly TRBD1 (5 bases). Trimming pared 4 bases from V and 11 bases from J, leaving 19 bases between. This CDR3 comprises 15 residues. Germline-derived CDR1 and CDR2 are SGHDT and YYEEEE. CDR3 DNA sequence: TGTGCCAGCAGCCCCCAGGGACGCTTGACGACACCCCTCCACTTT. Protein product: CASSPQGRLTTPLHF.

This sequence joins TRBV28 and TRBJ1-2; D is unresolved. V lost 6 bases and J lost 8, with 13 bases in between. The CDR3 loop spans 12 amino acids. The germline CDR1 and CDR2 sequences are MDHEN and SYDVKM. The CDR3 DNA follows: TGTGCCAGCAGATCAGGTGTCTTCGGCTACACCTTC. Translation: CASRSGVFGYTF.

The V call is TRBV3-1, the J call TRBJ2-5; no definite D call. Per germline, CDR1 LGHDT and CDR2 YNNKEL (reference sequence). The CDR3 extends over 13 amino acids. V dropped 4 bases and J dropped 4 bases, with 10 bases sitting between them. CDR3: CASSRAPTETQYF. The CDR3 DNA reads TGTGCCAGCAGCCGGGCCCCTACAGAGACCCAGTACTTC.

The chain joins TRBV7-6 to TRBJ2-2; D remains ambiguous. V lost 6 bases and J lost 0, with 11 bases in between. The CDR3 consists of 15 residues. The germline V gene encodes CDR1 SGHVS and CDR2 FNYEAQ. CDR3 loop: CASRTQHTNTGELFF. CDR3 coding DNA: TGTGCCAGCAGGACGCAACACACGAACACCGGGGAGCTGTTTTTT. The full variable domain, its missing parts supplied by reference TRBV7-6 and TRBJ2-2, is GAGVSQSPRYKVTKRGQDVALRCDPISGHVSLYWYRQALGQGPEFLTYFNYEAQQDKSGLPNDRFSAERPEGSISTLTIQRTEQRDSAMYRCASRTQHTNTGELFFGEGSRLTVL.

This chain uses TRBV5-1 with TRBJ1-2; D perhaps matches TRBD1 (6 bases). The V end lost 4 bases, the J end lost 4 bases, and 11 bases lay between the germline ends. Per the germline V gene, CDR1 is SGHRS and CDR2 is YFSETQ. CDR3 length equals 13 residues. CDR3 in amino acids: CASSTYRAYGYTF. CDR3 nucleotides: TGCGCCAGCAGCACGTACAGGGCCTATGGCTACACCTTC. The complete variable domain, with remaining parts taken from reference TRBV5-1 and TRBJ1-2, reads KAGVTQTPRYLIKTRGQQVTLSCSPISGHRSVSWYQQTPGQGLQFLFEYFSETQRNKGNFPGRFSGRQFSNSRSEMNVSTLELGDSALYLCASSTYRAYGYTFGSGTRLTVV.

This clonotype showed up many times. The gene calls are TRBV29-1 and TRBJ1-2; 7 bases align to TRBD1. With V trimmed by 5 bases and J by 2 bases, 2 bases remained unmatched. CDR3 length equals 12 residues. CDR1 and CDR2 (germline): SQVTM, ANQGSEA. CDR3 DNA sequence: TGCAGCGTTAGGGGGCGGAACTATGGCTACACCTTC. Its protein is CSVRGRNYGYTF.

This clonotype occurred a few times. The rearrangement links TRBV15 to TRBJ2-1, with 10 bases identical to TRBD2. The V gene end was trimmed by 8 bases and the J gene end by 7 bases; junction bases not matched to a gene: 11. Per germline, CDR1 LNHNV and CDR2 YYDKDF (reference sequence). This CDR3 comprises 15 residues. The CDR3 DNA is TGTGCCACCGAGGGGGTTGCTAGCGGGAGAAATGAGCAGTTCTTC. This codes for CATEGVASGRNEQFF.

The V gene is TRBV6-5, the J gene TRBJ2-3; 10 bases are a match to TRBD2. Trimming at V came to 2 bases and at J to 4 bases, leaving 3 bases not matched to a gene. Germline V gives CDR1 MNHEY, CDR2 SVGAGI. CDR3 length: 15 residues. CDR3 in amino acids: CASSYSGGAPDTQYF. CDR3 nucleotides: TGTGCCAGCAGTTACAGCGGGGGGGCCCCAGATACGCAGTATTTT.

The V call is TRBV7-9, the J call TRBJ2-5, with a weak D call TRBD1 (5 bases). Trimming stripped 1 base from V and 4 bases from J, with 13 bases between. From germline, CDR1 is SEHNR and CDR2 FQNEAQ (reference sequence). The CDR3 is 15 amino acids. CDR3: CASSLDPGKAETQYF. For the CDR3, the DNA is TGTGCCAGCAGCTTAGATCCAGGGAAAGCAGAGACCCAGTACTTC.

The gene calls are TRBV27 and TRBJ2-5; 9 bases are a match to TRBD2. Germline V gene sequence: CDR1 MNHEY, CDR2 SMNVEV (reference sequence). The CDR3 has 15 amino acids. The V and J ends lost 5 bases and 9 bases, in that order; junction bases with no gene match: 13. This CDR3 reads CASSTGGRANRAQYF. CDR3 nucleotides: TGTGCCAGCAGTACGGGCGGGAGGGCCAACCGCGCCCAGTACTTC.

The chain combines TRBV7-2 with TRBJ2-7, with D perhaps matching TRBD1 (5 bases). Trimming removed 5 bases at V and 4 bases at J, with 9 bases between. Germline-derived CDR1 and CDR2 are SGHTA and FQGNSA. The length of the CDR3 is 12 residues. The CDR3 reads CASSAHRYEQYF. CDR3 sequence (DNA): TGTGCCAGCAGCGCGCACAGGTACGAGCAGTACTTC.

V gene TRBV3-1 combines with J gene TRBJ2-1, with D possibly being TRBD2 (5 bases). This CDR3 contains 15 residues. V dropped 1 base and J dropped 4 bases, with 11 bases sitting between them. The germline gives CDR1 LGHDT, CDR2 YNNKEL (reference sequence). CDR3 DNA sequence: TGTGCCAGCAGCCAAGGTACGGGATTTTACAATGAGCAGTTCTTC. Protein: CASSQGTGFYNEQFF.

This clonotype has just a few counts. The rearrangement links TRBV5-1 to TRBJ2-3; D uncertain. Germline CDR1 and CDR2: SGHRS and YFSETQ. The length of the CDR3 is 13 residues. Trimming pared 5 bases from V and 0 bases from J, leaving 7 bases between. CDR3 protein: CASRRTSTDTQYF. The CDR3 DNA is TGCGCCAGCAGGCGTACTAGCACAGATACGCAGTATTTT.